Listed here are 28 T cell receptor beta chains from one sample, sequenced in a study of somatic mutations in cytotoxic T cells in rheumatoid arthritis. The protocol was immunoSEQ multiplex PCR, while the TCRdb copy is restricted to in-frame clones and leaves out a portion. Here the sample spans about 18,000 clones, 75% to 85% being singletons. Sequenced input: CD8+ T cells sorted from blood. These receptors originate from an adult with rheumatoid arthritis.

Written as DNA, the CDR3 is TGTGCCAGCAGTGAATCGGGGGTGTTAAACACCATATATTTT. Translated: CASSESGVLNTIYF. The V call is TRBV6-1, the J call TRBJ1-3; D is possibly TRBD1 (5 bases). The germline V gene has CDR1 MNHNS and CDR2 SASEGT. CDR3 length: 14 residues. Deletions cut 2 bases from V and 6 bases from J, with 11 bases between.

As for this clone: Lacking the conserved final phenylalanine or tryptophan, this CDR3 likely reflects a read error. The DNA is left out, because the CDR3 cannot be placed on it with certainty; the CDR3 is given as TCRdb lists it. The chain carries TRBV6-4 and TRBJ2-3; TRBD1 is taken as the D call from the table, unchecked against the DNA. From its first to its last residue, the CDR3 has 9 amino acids. The germline gives CDR1 MRHNA, CDR2 SNTAGT. The CDR3 reads CASRDTKPP.

CDR3 coding DNA: TGTGCCAGCAGCTTATTTAATCTCGAGACAGGCTATAATTCACCCCTCCACTTT. Its translation: CASSLFNLETGYNSPLHF. The chain carries TRBV11-2 and TRBJ1-6; weak D call: TRBD1 (6 bases). The length of the CDR3 is 18 residues. Looked up from germline, CDR1 is SGHAT and CDR2 is FQNNGV. The V end was cut by 2 bases, the J end by 3 bases, with 17 bases between.

This chain joins TRBV4-3 and TRBJ2-1, with TRBD2 matching over 8 bases. The germline CDR1 and CDR2 sequences are LGHNA and YSLEER. Trimming at V came to 4 bases and at J to 3 bases, leaving 5 bases not matched to a gene. The length of the CDR3 is 15 residues. The CDR3 nucleotides are TGCGCCAGCAGCCGATACGGGACTAGCTACAATGAGCAGTTCTTC. Encoded protein: CASSRYGTSYNEQFF.

This clone was counted between two and nine times. The rearrangement links TRBV7-9 to TRBJ1-1; tentative D call: TRBD1 (6 bases). This CDR3 is 12 amino acids long. The germline CDR1 and CDR2 sequences are SEHNR and FQNEAQ (reference sequence). V lost 0 bases and J 8 bases, leaving 7 bases between the germline ends. As DNA, the CDR3 is TGTGCCAGCAGCTTAGCGGGGACAGAAGCTTTCTTT. Protein product: CASSLAGTEAFF.

The chain couples TRBV29-1 to TRBJ1-2, with 8 bases lining up with TRBD1. In germline, CDR1 is SQVTM, CDR2 ANQGSEA. Trimming cost V 0 bases and J 2 bases; bases outside gene matches: 11. CDR3 length equals 17 residues. CDR3 region: CSVEEVLDRVANYGYTF. The CDR3 DNA follows: TGCAGCGTTGAAGAGGTCCTGGACAGGGTGGCCAACTATGGCTACACCTTC.

The chain links TRBV12-1 to TRBJ2-5; TRBD2 was called by the table and not checked on the DNA. TRBV12-1 is a pseudogene locus. The CDR3 loop spans 16 amino acids. The CDR3 loop is CASSSRLAGDVETQYF. The CDR3 DNA follows: TGTGCCAGCAGCTCTAGACTAGCGGGAGATGTGGAGACCCAGTACTTC.

The V gene is TRBV11-2, the J gene TRBJ1-4, with a weak D call TRBD1 (6 bases). The germline gives CDR1 SGHAT, CDR2 FQNNGV. Trimming cost V 1 base and J 2 bases, with 17 bases left between them. The CDR3 has 18 amino acids. The CDR3 DNA is TGTGCCAGCAGCTTAGGGACCGGACAGTTTAGCACTAATGAAAAACTGTTTTTT. This sequence encodes CASSLGTGQFSTNEKLFF.

This sequence joins TRBV19 and TRBJ2-1; possible D gene TRBD2, 6 bases. V was trimmed by 3 bases and J by 3 bases, leaving 12 bases between them. The CDR3 totals 15 residues. Germline loops: CDR1 LNHDA, CDR2 SQIVND (reference sequence). CDR3 sequence reads: CASSIGGLNYNEQFF. CDR3 coding DNA: TGTGCCAGTAGTATCGGGGGACTTAACTACAATGAGCAGTTCTTC.

V usage is TRBV7-9 and J usage is TRBJ2-4; 11 bases map to TRBD2. This CDR3 comprises 15 residues. Germline CDR1 SEHNR, CDR2 FQNEAQ (reference sequence). The J segment lost 8 bases and the V segment lost 1 base, leaving 4 bases of the junction unmatched. In nucleotides, the CDR3 is TGTGCCAGCAGCTTAGATAGTAGCGGGAGGGACATTCAGTACTTC. It translates to CASSLDSSGRDIQYF. The full variable domain, its missing parts supplied by reference TRBV7-9 and TRBJ2-4, is DTGVSQNPRHKITKRGQNVTFRCDPISEHNRLYWYRQTLGQGPEFLTYFQNEAQLEKSRLLSDRFSAERPKGSFSTLEIQRTEQGDSAMYLCASSLDSSGRDIQYFGAGTRLSVL.

V is TRBV15 and J is TRBJ2-3; 10 bases fit TRBD2. Trimming removed 1 base from V and 4 bases from J; junction bases left unmatched: 5. There are 16 residues in the CDR3. CDR1 is LNHNV, CDR2 YYDKDF, per germline (reference sequence). The CDR3 DNA reads as TGTGCCACCAGCAGAGCTATAGCGGGAGGCCCAGATACGCAGTATTTT. Translation: CATSRAIAGGPDTQYF.

This clone occurred a few times. The chain uses TRBV30 and TRBJ1-1; D remains unclear. Germline values: CDR1 GTSNPN, CDR2 SVGIG (reference sequence). CDR3 size: 12 residues. V lost 3 bases, J lost 3 bases, and 8 bases lay in between. CDR3 nucleotide sequence: TGTGCCTGGAGAGAGTGGTACACTGAAGCTTTCTTT. Residues: CAWREWYTEAFF.

The chain combines TRBV4-2 with TRBJ2-7; 14 bases line up with TRBD2. The J segment lost 2 bases and the V segment lost 3 bases, leaving 6 bases of the junction unmatched. The germline V gene has CDR1 LGHNA and CDR2 YNFKEQ. The CDR3 totals 17 residues. DNA for the CDR3: TGTGCCAGCAGCCAGGACGGGACTAGCGGGAGCGCCTACGAGCAGTACTTC. Translation: CASSQDGTSGSAYEQYF.

This clone was seen a handful of times. Written as DNA, the CDR3 is TGTGCCAGCAGCTACAGGGGAGAGCAGTACTTC. Amino acids: CASSYRGEQYF. V is TRBV7-9 and J is TRBJ2-7, with TRBD1 identical over 7 bases. Germline-derived CDR1 and CDR2 are SEHNR and FQNEAQ (reference sequence). The V gene end was trimmed by 4 bases and the J gene end by 7 bases; junction bases not matched to a gene: 1. CDR3 length: 11 residues.

The genes are TRBV6-4 and TRBJ1-1; TRBD1 might be the D (6 bases). Per the germline V gene, CDR1 is MRHNA and CDR2 is SNTAGT. V lost 3 bases, J lost 5 bases, and 16 bases lay in between. This CDR3 contains 15 residues. CDR3 sequence (DNA): TGTGCCAGCAGTGAGCGCGGGGGGGGCAGTACTGAAGCTTTCTTT. It encodes CASSERGGGSTEAFF.

This clone occurred a few times. The chain recombines TRBV5-6 with TRBJ2-7; TRBD1 is a possible D gene (6 bases). The germline CDR1 and CDR2 sequences are SGHDT and YYEEEE. The CDR3 length is 14 residues. Trimming pared 0 bases from V and 11 bases from J, leaving 18 bases between. DNA for the CDR3: TGTGCCAGCAGCTTGGCCCAGGGGAGAGGTACCGAGTACTTC. This encodes CASSLAQGRGTEYF.

V usage is TRBV4-1 and J usage is TRBJ2-5; D gene ambiguous. The CDR3 extends over 13 amino acids. Germline loops: CDR1 MGHRA, CDR2 YSYEKL. V was cut by 4 bases and J by 5 bases, with 11 bases left in between. The CDR3 nucleotides are TGCGCCAGCAGCCGGGTCACGGGCGAGACCCAGTACTTC. This encodes CASSRVTGETQYF.

The genes are TRBV4-1 and TRBJ2-3, with D hard to call. CDR1 and CDR2 (germline): MGHRA, YSYEKL. V shed 0 bases and J shed 4 bases, with 8 bases lying between them. This CDR3 region has 14 residues. The CDR3 sequence is CASSQEGGADTQYF. DNA for the CDR3: TGCGCCAGCAGCCAAGAAGGTGGCGCAGATACGCAGTATTTT.

J is TRBJ2-2 and V is TRBV4-1; 7 positions match TRBD2. The germline CDR1 and CDR2 sequences are MGHRA and YSYEKL. The V segment lost 3 bases and the J segment 1 base; nucleotides outside the gene matches: 2. CDR3 length: 15 residues. The CDR3 sequence is CASSQLAGNTGELFF. Here the CDR3 DNA reads TGCGCCAGCAGCCAGTTAGCGGGGAACACCGGGGAGCTGTTTTTT.

V is TRBV7-9 and J is TRBJ2-7; no clear D. Germline CDR1 reads SEHNR; CDR2 reads FQNEAQ (reference sequence). V lost 1 base and J 6 bases, leaving 10 bases between the germline ends. The CDR3 consists of 13 residues. In DNA, the CDR3 is TGTGCCAGCAGCTTAGACTATAGCTCCGAGCAGTACTTC. Its translation is CASSLDYSSEQYF.

The chain employs TRBV9 and TRBJ2-1, with D perhaps matching TRBD2 (6 bases). V was pared by 0 bases and J by 7 bases, with 11 bases between. Germline V CDR1 and CDR2: SGDLS, YYNGEE. The CDR3 has 14 amino acids. CDR3 sequence (DNA): TGTGCCAGCAGCGTAGGGGAAGGGAGGAATGAGCAGTTCTTC. This sequence encodes CASSVGEGRNEQFF. Filled out from reference TRBV9 and TRBJ2-1, the complete variable domain reads DSGVTQTPKHLITATGQRVTLRCSPRSGDLSVYWYQQSLDQGLQFLIQYYNGEERAKGNILERFSAQQFPDLHSELNLSSLELGDSALYFCASSVGEGRNEQFFGPGTRLTVL.

The chain employs TRBV4-3 and TRBJ2-1, with TRBD2 identical over 12 bases. J lost 8 bases, V lost 3 bases, and 8 bases had no gene match. The CDR3 extends over 16 amino acids. Germline assignment: CDR1 LGHNA and CDR2 YSLEER. In nucleotides, the CDR3 is TGCGCCAGCAGCCAGGGGCTAGCGGGGGGGCAGTATGAGCAGTTCTTC. Amino acid sequence: CASSQGLAGGQYEQFF.

The chain combines TRBV9 with TRBJ2-2; D is ambiguous. Germline values: CDR1 SGDLS, CDR2 YYNGEE. V was clipped by 7 bases and J by 2 bases, with 15 bases between them. This CDR3 spans 15 amino acids. The CDR3 here is CASQSGRTNTGELFF. DNA of the CDR3: TGTGCCAGCCAGAGTGGGCGGACCAACACCGGGGAGCTGTTTTTT. Full variable domain (remainder filled in from reference TRBV9 and TRBJ2-2): DSGVTQTPKHLITATGQRVTLRCSPRSGDLSVYWYQQSLDQGLQFLIQYYNGEERAKGNILERFSAQQFPDLHSELNLSSLELGDSALYFCASQSGRTNTGELFFGEGSRLTVL.

The rearrangement joins TRBV9 to TRBJ2-3, with D perhaps TRBD1 (6 bases). Germline assignment: CDR1 SGDLS and CDR2 YYNGEE. CDR3 size: 15 residues. Trimming left V 4 bases short and J 6 bases short, with 18 bases between. This CDR3 is CASSLPGTSLDTQYF. The CDR3 coding sequence is TGTGCCAGCAGCCTTCCGGGGACATCGCTGGATACGCAGTATTTT.

J is TRBJ2-5 and V is TRBV10-1; 7 bases match TRBD1. Trimming cost V 5 bases and J 4 bases; bases outside gene matches: 4. This CDR3 is 13 amino acids long. Germline V gene sequence: CDR1 WNHNN, CDR2 SYGVQD (reference sequence). CDR3 DNA sequence: TGCGCCAGCAGTAAAAGGACAGGAGAGACCCAGTACTTC. Translation: CASSKRTGETQYF.

CDR3 sequence: CASSTRDRRGNQPQHF. CDR3 DNA sequence: TGTGCCAGCAGTACCCGGGATCGGCGGGGCAATCAGCCCCAGCATTTT. The gene calls are TRBV28 and TRBJ1-5, with D unresolved. This CDR3 comprises 16 residues. With 5 bases removed from V and 2 bases from J, the gap between germline ends came to 16 bases. Germline V gives CDR1 MDHEN, CDR2 SYDVKM.

CDR3 region: CASSPGGDGFYGYTF. CDR3 DNA sequence: TGTGCCAGCAGCCCCGGAGGAGACGGATTCTATGGCTACACCTTC. The V call is TRBV7-9, the J call TRBJ1-2, with unresolved D. The CDR3 has 15 amino acids. The germline V gene has CDR1 SEHNR and CDR2 FQNEAQ (reference sequence). Trimming cost V 5 bases and J 4 bases, with 17 bases left between them. Variable domain in full (rest from reference TRBV7-9 and TRBJ1-2): DTGVSQNPRHKITKRGQNVTFRCDPISEHNRLYWYRQTLGQGPEFLTYFQNEAQLEKSRLLSDRFSAERPKGSFSTLEIQRTEQGDSAMYLCASSPGGDGFYGYTFGSGTRLTVV.

The chain combines TRBV7-2 with TRBJ1-1; D may be TRBD1 (6 bases). CDR1 is SGHTA, CDR2 FQGNSA, per germline. Trimming removed 5 bases from V and 0 bases from J, with 10 bases in between. This CDR3 has 14 residues. CDR3 loop: CASSPGQLNTEAFF. The CDR3, as DNA: TGTGCCAGCAGCCCCGGACAGCTGAACACTGAAGCTTTCTTT.